One and the same sample provided the 15 T cell receptor beta chains below, sequenced in a study of identifying expanded T cells in peripheral blood (dated by TCRdb to between 2018 and 2020). The method was the immunoSEQ multiplex PCR assay. TCRdb limited this immuneACCESS table to in-frame rearrangements with V and J called. A share of clones is missing; checked studies link under half to unresolved V genes, and the rest is unexplained. The table for this sample lists approximately 100,000 clones; 85% to 90% of them were counted only once. The top ten constitute about 15% of the sample. Material for sequencing was blood. The receptors come from a person aged 18 to 69 in good health.

V is TRBV5-1 and J is TRBJ1-2; D is uncertain. Germline V gene data show CDR1 as SGHRS and CDR2 as YFSETQ. The germline V and J ends were trimmed by 3 bases and 5 bases, with 17 bases remaining between them. The CDR3 has 15 amino acids. As DNA, the CDR3 is TGCGCCAGCAGCTCTAAGGCCCAGACATCTTATGGCTACACCTTC. It specifies CASSSKAQTSYGYTF. Supplemented by reference TRBV5-1 and TRBJ1-2, the full variable domain reads KAGVTQTPRYLIKTRGQQVTLSCSPISGHRSVSWYQQTPGQGLQFLFEYFSETQRNKGNFPGRFSGRQFSNSRSEMNVSTLELGDSALYLCASSSKAQTSYGYTFGSGTRLTVV.

V gene TRBV11-2 combines with J gene TRBJ2-1; the D gene could be TRBD1 or TRBD2 (5 bases each). The germline CDR1 and CDR2 sequences are SGHAT and FQNNGV. V lost 5 bases and J 12 bases, leaving 17 bases between the germline ends. The CDR3 loop spans 13 amino acids. DNA for the CDR3: TGTGCCAGCAGCCCTGACGGGACCCTCCGGCAGTTCTTC. This codes for CASSPDGTLRQFF.

The chain links TRBV5-1 to TRBJ1-6; TRBD1 is a possible D gene (5 bases). CDR3 length: 15 residues. V gave up 0 bases and J gave up 10 bases, with 14 bases separating them. Germline CDR1 and CDR2: SGHRS and YFSETQ. The CDR3 loop reads CASSLGQGGESPLHF. CDR3 DNA sequence: TGCGCCAGCAGCTTGGGGCAGGGAGGAGAATCACCCCTCCACTTT.

V is TRBV12-2 and J is TRBJ1-5. TRBV12-2 is a documented pseudogene. The CDR3 loop spans 14 amino acids. The CDR3 nucleotides read TGTGCAAGTCGCTTTCATATACCCCCTCAGCCCCAGCATTTT. Translated, it gives CASRFHIPPQPQHF.

This clone was recorded once. The rearrangement joins TRBV21-1 to TRBJ1-5; the table's D call TRBD1 went unverified against the DNA. TRBV21-1 is a pseudogene. The CDR3 has 14 residues. The CDR3 spells CASRECPGSQPQHF. For the CDR3, the DNA is TGTGCCAGCAGGGAGTGCCCAGGGTCCCAGCCCCAGCATTTT.

The J gene is TRBJ2-3, the V gene TRBV2; maybe TRBD2 (5 bases). From germline, CDR1 is SNHLY and CDR2 FYNNEI. Trimming cost V 10 bases and J 6 bases, with 8 bases left between them. The CDR3 is 10 amino acids. Here the CDR3 reads CATRGDTQYF. The CDR3 DNA sequence: TGTGCCACGCGAGGGGATACGCAGTATTTT.

CDR3 protein: CASSLSGGGTDTQYF. Here the CDR3 DNA reads TGCGCCAGCAGTCTTAGCGGGGGGGGCACAGATACGCAGTATTTT. This chain links TRBV4-1 with TRBJ2-3, with 11 bases lining up with TRBD2. Germline CDR1 and CDR2: MGHRA and YSYEKL. V shed 6 bases and J 1 base; nucleotides not matched to a gene: 3. The CDR3 sequence is 15 residues long.

The chain employs TRBV7-9 and TRBJ2-7; TRBD2 might be the D (6 bases). The CDR3 covers 16 residues. V was clipped by 1 base and J by 4 bases, with 17 bases between them. The germline V gene has CDR1 SEHNR and CDR2 FQNEAQ (reference sequence). Here the CDR3 DNA reads TGTGCCAGCAGCTTAGTTAGGACCGCGGGGCGATACGAGCAGTACTTC. Translating it yields CASSLVRTAGRYEQYF.

The J gene is TRBJ1-2, the V gene TRBV5-4; no clear D gene. Germline V gives CDR1 SGHNT, CDR2 YYREEE (reference sequence). There are 13 residues in the CDR3. V gave up 5 bases and J gave up 9 bases, with 17 bases separating them. CDR3 amino acids: CASSPGNQVRYTF. CDR3 nucleotides: TGTGCCAGCAGTCCAGGAAACCAGGTCCGCTACACCTTC.

The chain has TRBV9 and TRBJ2-3; 10 bases are shared with TRBD2. Germline V gene data show CDR1 as SGDLS and CDR2 as YYNGEE. J lost 7 bases, V lost 0 bases, and 8 bases had no gene match. There are 16 residues in the CDR3. Written as DNA, the CDR3 is TGTGCCAGCAGCGTAGAAAGCGGGGGGGCGCACTATACGCAGTATTTT. Its protein is CASSVESGGAHYTQYF.

The rearrangement joins TRBV20-1 to TRBJ1-1; no reliable D call. CDR1 is DFQATT and CDR2 is SNEGSKA in the germline V gene (reference sequence). The CDR3 has 11 residues. The germline V and J ends were trimmed by 8 bases and 1 base, with 8 bases remaining between them. CDR3 nucleotide sequence: TGCAGTCCCGATACGAACACTGAAGCTTTCTTT. The encoded protein is CSPDTNTEAFF.

V is TRBV2 and J is TRBJ2-1; D is unresolved. Germline values: CDR1 SNHLY, CDR2 FYNNEI. Trimming shortened V by 8 bases and J by 3 bases, and 8 bases separated the two germline ends. CDR3 length: 12 residues. CDR3: CASVPRYNEQFF. CDR3 in DNA: TGTGCCAGCGTTCCCCGCTACAATGAGCAGTTCTTC.

The chain couples TRBV15 to TRBJ2-3, with no clear D. Germline V gene sequence: CDR1 LNHNV, CDR2 YYDKDF (reference sequence). Trimming cost V 0 bases and J 6 bases, with 4 bases left between them. CDR3 length: 12 amino acids. In DNA form, the CDR3 reads TGTGCCACCAGCAGAGACATCGATACGCAGTATTTT. Its protein is CATSRDIDTQYF. Filled out from reference TRBV15 and TRBJ2-3, the complete variable domain reads DAMVIQNPRYQVTQFGKPVTLSCSQTLNHNVMYWYQQKSSQAPKLLFHYYDKDFNNEADTPDNFQSRRPNTSFCFLDIRSPGLGDTAMYLCATSRDIDTQYFGPGTRLTVL.

This clone has a handful of counts. V and J are TRBV7-8 and TRBJ2-5; TRBD1 or TRBD2 may be the D gene (5 bases each). TRBJ2-7 explains the end of the DNA better; the J call may be wrong. Germline CDR1 reads SGHVS; CDR2 reads FQNEAQ. There are 15 residues in the CDR3. CDR3 in DNA: TGTGCCAGCAGCCCACGGCCGGGGCTTCTCTACGAGCAGTACTTC. It codes for CASSPRPGLLYEQYF.

The chain combines TRBV7-2 with TRBJ1-2, with 10 bases aligning to TRBD1. CDR3 length: 16 residues. Germline loops: CDR1 SGHTA, CDR2 FQGNSA. Unmatched junction bases numbered 13, after V lost 7 bases and J lost 5 bases. Here the CDR3 reads CASTSWRDRGGYGYTF. Written as DNA, the CDR3 is TGTGCCAGCACGTCCTGGAGGGACAGGGGAGGGTATGGCTACACCTTC.